This T cell receptor (beta chain) emerged from a study of blood T cell repertoires in COVID-19. Across the whole study: Collection of acute and convalescent COVID-19 samples took place in the United States, Italy and Spain. From T cells, B-cell-depleted T cells, or PBMCs came the material, which was cDNA or gDNA.

Per the original methods: Quantification of nucleated cells was approximated via reference gene primer amplification. TCRdb keeps only in-frame clones here, not all; method: immunoSEQ multiplex PCR. The DNA gave D and trimming, while V, J and clone size come from that table. The top ten hold about an eighth of the sample, which has more than 100,000 clones, nearly 85% seen once. Specimen: peripheral blood. This TCR derives from a human donor in a cohort sampled during active or convalescent COVID-19.

CDR3 protein: CASVGGRDTNTEAFF. CDR3 sequence (DNA): TGTGCTAGTGTGGGCGGTCGGGATACGAACACTGAAGCTTTCTTT. V is TRBV12-5 and J is TRBJ1-1; D gene ambiguous. V was trimmed by 7 bases and J by 1 base, leaving 16 bases between them. The CDR3 consists of 15 residues. CDR1 and CDR2 (germline): LGHNT, FRNRAP.